The 18 T cell receptor beta chains below come from one sample, sequenced in a study of blood T cell repertoires in COVID-19. Some clones are missing from TCRdb's copy, which holds only in-frame ones; the method was immunoSEQ multiplex PCR. The sample has around 64,000 clones; roughly 80% are singletons. The specimen sequenced was peripheral blood. All receptors come from a human donor in a cohort sampled during active COVID-19.

The rearrangement joins TRBV6-5 to TRBJ2-7; D uncertain. The CDR3 spans 12 residues. CDR1 and CDR2 from the germline V gene are MNHEY and SVGAGI. The ends were cut back, 8 bases at V and 3 bases at J, with 11 bases in the middle. This CDR3 reads CASGPQVYEQYV. CDR3 DNA sequence: TGTGCCAGCGGGCCCCAGGTCTACGAGCAGTACGTC.

The rearrangement uses TRBV2 and TRBJ2-7, with 8 bases identical to TRBD1. Germline lookup yields CDR1 SNHLY and CDR2 FYNNEI. The CDR3 sequence is 12 residues long. J was trimmed by 5 bases and V by 5 bases; bases with no gene match: 2. CDR3 region: CASSRTGNEQYV. Here the CDR3 DNA reads TGTGCCAGCAGTAGGACAGGGAACGAGCAGTACGTC.

V is TRBV5-4 and J is TRBJ2-3, with 14 bases matching TRBD2. The trim removed 5 bases at V and 4 bases at J, leaving 9 bases unmatched. Germline-derived CDR1 and CDR2 are SGHNT and YYREEE (reference sequence). This CDR3 contains 17 residues. CDR3 DNA sequence: TGTGCCAGCAGTTCCCCGACTAGCGGGGGGGTCGCAGATACGCAGTATTTT. Its protein is CASSSPTSGGVADTQYF.

The chain is built from TRBV3-1 (or the pseudogene TRBV3-2) and TRBJ2-3, with D hard to call. V lost 5 bases to trimming and J lost 2 bases, with 11 bases between them. Germline CDR1 and CDR2: LGHDT and YNNKEL (reference sequence). The length of the CDR3 is 14 residues. CDR3 residues: CASSAQLVTDTQYF. CDR3 nucleotide sequence: TGTGCCAGCAGCGCGCAGCTAGTCACAGATACGCAGTATTTT.

The chain employs TRBV7-8 and TRBJ1-2, with D possibly TRBD1 on 6 matching bases. Germline-derived CDR1 and CDR2 are SGHVS and FQNEAQ. The CDR3 has 14 residues. V was pared by 6 bases and J by 7 bases, with 18 bases between. The CDR3 nucleotides read TGTGCCAGCAGTAAACAGGGTTTCGTTCGTGGCTACACCTTC. This gives the protein CASSKQGFVRGYTF.

The chain has TRBV28 and TRBJ2-1; D is perhaps TRBD1 (6 bases). V was cut by 7 bases and J by 6 bases, with 19 bases left in between. The germline V gene encodes CDR1 MDHEN and CDR2 SYDVKM. This CDR3 comprises 15 residues. CDR3: CASTSGIRGGNEQFF. The CDR3 DNA follows: TGTGCCAGCACGTCAGGAATACGAGGGGGCAATGAGCAGTTCTTC.

The chain combines TRBV29-1 with TRBJ1-4; a weak D match, TRBD1 (6 bases). Trimming removed 6 bases from V and 7 bases from J, with 21 bases in between. Per germline, CDR1 SQVTM and CDR2 ANQGSEA. The CDR3 is made up of 15 amino acids. CDR3 sequence reads: CSVGGDTPVGEKLFF. CDR3 DNA: TGCAGCGTCGGGGGGGACACCCCGGTTGGTGAAAAACTGTTTTTT.

The V call is TRBV28, the J call TRBJ2-1; 9 nucleotides align to TRBD1. The CDR3 runs 16 residues. V was clipped by 0 bases and J by 6 bases; unmatched bases: 6. The V gene's germline CDR1 is MDHEN and CDR2 SYDVKM. The CDR3: CASSLWGTGLGNEQFF. The DNA for the CDR3 is TGTGCCAGCAGTTTATGGGGGACAGGGTTGGGCAATGAGCAGTTCTTC.

The genes are TRBV7-2 and TRBJ2-1, with 14 nucleotides matching TRBD2. The length of the CDR3 is 16 residues. CDR1 is SGHTA, CDR2 FQGNSA, per germline. V trimming: 5 bases; J trimming: 5 bases; junction bases outside the gene matches: 5. For the CDR3, the DNA is TGTGCCAGCAGCGGAGGGACTAGCGGGGGACACAATGAGCAGTTCTTC. It encodes CASSGGTSGGHNEQFF.

The chain joins TRBV27 to TRBJ2-3; D remains unclear. From germline, CDR1 is MNHEY and CDR2 SMNVEV (reference sequence). This CDR3 spans 14 amino acids. Trimming took off 7 bases at V and 2 bases at J, with 13 bases between the two ends. DNA of the CDR3: TGTGCCAGCAAAGCCTACCCCTCCACAGATACGCAGTATTTT. Encoded protein: CASKAYPSTDTQYF.

This chain connects TRBV27 to TRBJ2-1; 9 bases map to TRBD2. Germline V gene lookup returns CDR1 MNHEY and CDR2 SMNVEV (reference sequence). With V trimmed by 3 bases and J by 5 bases, 5 bases remained unmatched. CDR3 size: 15 residues. For the CDR3, the DNA is TGTGCCAGCAGTTTGTTGTTAGCGGGGGACAATGAGCAGTTCTTC. Protein: CASSLLLAGDNEQFF.

The V call is TRBV30, the J call TRBJ1-2; D possibly corresponds to TRBD1 (6 bases). Germline V CDR1 and CDR2: GTSNPN, SVGIG (reference sequence). The length of the CDR3 is 12 residues. Trimming left V 2 bases short and J 7 bases short, with 11 bases between. The chain's CDR3 is CAWSKGVGGYTF. The CDR3 region has the DNA TGTGCCTGGAGTAAGGGGGTTGGTGGCTACACCTTC.

The CDR3 DNA sequence: TGTGCCATCAGTGAGGGCGGGCAGGGGGCGATTAATGAAAAACTGTTTTTT. Its translation: CAISEGGQGAINEKLFF. The V and J genes are TRBV10-3 and TRBJ1-4; 8 bases agree with TRBD1. Losses at the gene ends were 2 bases for V and 4 bases for J; bases not matched to a gene: 9. Germline V gives CDR1 ENHRY, CDR2 SYGVKD. The CDR3 is 17 amino acids.

This chain links TRBV28 with TRBJ1-5, with a tentative D call TRBD1 (6 bases). Between the trimmed V and J ends, which lost 8 bases and 2 bases, there was a span of 16 bases. This CDR3 is 15 amino acids long. The V gene's germline CDR1 is MDHEN and CDR2 SYDVKM. CDR3: CASHQAGVGNQPQHF. The CDR3 DNA sequence: TGTGCCAGCCACCAGGCAGGGGTCGGCAATCAGCCCCAGCATTTT. Variable domain in full (rest from reference TRBV28 and TRBJ1-5): DVKVTQSSRYLVKRTGEKVFLECVQDMDHENMFWYRQDPGLGLRLIYFSYDVKMKEKGDIPEGYSVSREKKERFSLILESASTNQTSMYLCASHQAGVGNQPQHFGDGTRLSIL.

The chain links TRBV10-2 to TRBJ2-2; 7 nucleotides align to TRBD1. Trimming took 6 bases from V and 4 from J; bases not matched to a gene: 11. This CDR3 contains 16 residues. The germline V gene has CDR1 WSHSY and CDR2 SAAADI. CDR3 DNA: TGCGCCAGCAGGAGGGGGTCCGGGACAGCCACCGGGGAGCTGTTTTTT. It is translated as CASRRGSGTATGELFF.

The V gene is TRBV3-1 (or the pseudogene TRBV3-2), the J gene TRBJ1-3; D uncertain. The ends were cut back, 4 bases at V and 4 bases at J, with 11 bases in the middle. The CDR3 is 14 amino acids. CDR1 and CDR2 (germline): LGHDT, YNNKEL (reference sequence). CDR3 DNA: TGTGCCAGCAGCCCCCGCCCCGGGGGAAACACCATATATTTT. Protein: CASSPRPGGNTIYF.

This clone has at least ten counts. The V and J genes are TRBV5-7 and TRBJ1-3; 7 positions agree with TRBD1. TRBV5-7 belongs to the ORF category, with a function that is uncertain. The V and J ends lost 5 bases and 0 bases, in that order; junction bases with no gene match: 5. CDR3 size: 15 residues. The CDR3 nucleotides are TGTGCCAGCAGAGCCCGGGACAGCTCTGGAAACACCATATATTTT. This gives the protein CASRARDSSGNTIYF.

The chain joins TRBV19 to TRBJ1-2; D is unresolved. The length of the CDR3 is 12 residues. V lost 3 bases to trimming and J lost 6 bases, with 8 bases between them. Germline assignment: CDR1 LNHDA and CDR2 SQIVND (reference sequence). CDR3 sequence (DNA): TGTGCCAGTAGTATGGGCCTCGATGGCTACACCTTC. Protein: CASSMGLDGYTF.